The entry below describes one T cell receptor beta chain. Its antigen is not identified. TCRdb ran MiXCR on the PCR reads and lists one entry per CDR3 protein. Among about 630,000 distinct CDR3 sequences listed, about 25% were seen once. This sample was included in a study of molecular identifiers for immune sequencing clone quantification. Overall study findings and caveats: Effector cells had over 99% of their molecules in clones above 20 RNA copies, while naive cells had under 1%. Identical TCR molecules can share a barcode, and this sharing could underestimate highly expanded clone sizes. Spiked Jurkat TCR RNA originating from one cell could reportedly be identified amid about a million naive cells.

CD8+CD4-CCR7+CD45RA+ cells were sorted as naive CD8 T cells. The germline V and J ends were trimmed by 1 base and 6 bases, with 7 bases remaining between them. Germline V lookup: CDR1 SEHNR, CDR2 FQNEAQ (reference sequence). The CDR3 has 13 amino acids. The sample was naive CD8+ T cells from blood, with Jurkat cell RNA spiked in. Stated subset: FACS-sorted CD8+CD4-CCR7+CD45RA+ naive T cells. The clonotype was recovered from a human donor in good health. Some libraries in this study had Jurkat cell RNA spiked in. This chain uses TRBV7-9 with TRBJ2-1; maybe TRBD2 (5 bases). CDR3 region: CASSLVASNEQFF. Written as DNA, the CDR3 is TGTGCCAGCAGCTTAGTAGCGAGCAATGAGCAGTTCTTC.